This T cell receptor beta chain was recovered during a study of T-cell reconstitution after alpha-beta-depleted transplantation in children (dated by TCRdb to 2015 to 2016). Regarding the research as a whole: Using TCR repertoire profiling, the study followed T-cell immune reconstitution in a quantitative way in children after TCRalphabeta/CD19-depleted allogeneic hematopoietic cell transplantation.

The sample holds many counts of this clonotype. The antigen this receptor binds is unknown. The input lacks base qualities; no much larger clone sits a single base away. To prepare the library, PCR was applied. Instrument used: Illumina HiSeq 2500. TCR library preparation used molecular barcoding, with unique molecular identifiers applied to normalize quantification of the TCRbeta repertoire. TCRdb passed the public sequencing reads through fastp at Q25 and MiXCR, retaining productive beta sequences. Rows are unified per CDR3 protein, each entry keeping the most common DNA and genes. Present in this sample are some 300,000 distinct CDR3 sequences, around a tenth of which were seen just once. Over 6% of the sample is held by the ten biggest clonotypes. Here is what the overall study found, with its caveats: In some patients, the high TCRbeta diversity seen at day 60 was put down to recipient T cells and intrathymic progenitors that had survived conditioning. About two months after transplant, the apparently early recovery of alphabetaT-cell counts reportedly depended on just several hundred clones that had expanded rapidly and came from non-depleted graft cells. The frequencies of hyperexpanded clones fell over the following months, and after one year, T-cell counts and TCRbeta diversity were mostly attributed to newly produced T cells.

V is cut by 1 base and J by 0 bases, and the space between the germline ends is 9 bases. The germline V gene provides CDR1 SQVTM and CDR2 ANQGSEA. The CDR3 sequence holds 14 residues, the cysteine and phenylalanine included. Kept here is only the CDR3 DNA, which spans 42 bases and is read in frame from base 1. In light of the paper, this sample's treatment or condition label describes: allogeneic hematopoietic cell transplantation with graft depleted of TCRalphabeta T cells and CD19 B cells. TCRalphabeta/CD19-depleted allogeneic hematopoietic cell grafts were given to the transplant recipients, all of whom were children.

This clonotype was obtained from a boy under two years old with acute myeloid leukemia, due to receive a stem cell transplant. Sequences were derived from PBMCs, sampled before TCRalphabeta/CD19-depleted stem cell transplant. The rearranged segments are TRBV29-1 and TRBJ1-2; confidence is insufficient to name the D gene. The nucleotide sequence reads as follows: TGCAGCGTTGAAGCCGTGACACCTAACTATGGCTACACCTTC. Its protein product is CSVEAVTPNYGYTF.